Following are 25 T cell receptor beta chains from one sample sequenced in a study of post-analysis software for immune sequencing data. Overall study results and limits: Controls had lower frequencies than patients of about 5 TRBV segments, which included TRBV5-6, TRBV5-1 and TRBV20-1.

The TCR beta cDNA libraries carried unique molecular identifiers. MiXCR, run by TCRdb on the PCR reads, gives a single entry per CDR3 protein. The top ten hold around 0.56% of the sample, which has hundreds of thousands of distinct CDR3 sequences, 30% seen once. Their specific antigens are unknown. The specimen sequenced was blood. Receptors originate from a girl aged 10-17 years with multiple sclerosis.

A few counts support this clonotype. This chain links TRBV10-3 with TRBJ2-7; 10 bases are a match to TRBD2. CDR1 and CDR2 (germline): ENHRY, SYGVKD. CDR3 length equals 15 residues. Trimming took 5 bases from V and 5 from J; bases not matched to a gene: 9. The CDR3 reads CAISKASGRRNEQYF. CDR3 nucleotides: TGTGCCATCAGTAAAGCTAGCGGGAGAAGGAACGAGCAGTACTTC.

The V gene is TRBV7-9, the J gene TRBJ2-1; TRBD2 agrees at 10 bases. The CDR3 is 16 residues long. The germline V gene has CDR1 SEHNR and CDR2 FQNEAQ (reference sequence). The V gene end was trimmed by 4 bases and the J gene end by 9 bases; junction bases not matched to a gene: 12. The CDR3 sequence: CASSSPGIAGGPEQFF. The CDR3 region has the DNA TGTGCCAGCAGCTCCCCCGGGATAGCGGGAGGACCTGAGCAGTTCTTC.

The rearrangement uses TRBV15 and TRBJ2-1; TRBD2 matches at 12 bases. The CDR3 is 17 residues long. Germline CDR1 is LNHNV and CDR2 is YYDKDF (reference sequence). With V trimmed by 5 bases and J by 5 bases, 10 bases remained unmatched. CDR3 region: CATSGLAGRHPNNEQFF. Here the CDR3 DNA reads TGTGCCACCAGCGGACTAGCGGGACGCCACCCGAACAATGAGCAGTTCTTC.

This clonotype turned up a few times. The gene calls are TRBV5-6 and TRBJ2-1, with TRBD2 identical over 12 bases. J lost 8 bases, V lost 4 bases, and 7 bases had no gene match. CDR3 length: 15 residues. The V gene's germline CDR1 is SGHDT and CDR2 YYEEEE. The CDR3 DNA follows: TGTGCCAGCAGCCGAGCTAGCGGGAGGGCCTATGAGCAGTTCTTC. As protein: CASSRASGRAYEQFF.

The chain is built from TRBV7-2 and TRBJ2-5; D not resolved. The DNA end is a closer match to TRBJ2-7, so the J assignment may be wrong. The CDR3 is 13 amino acids. Looked up from germline, CDR1 is SGHTA and CDR2 is FQGNSA. The CDR3 here is CASTRAPSYEQYF. The CDR3 DNA follows: TGTGCCAGCACCCGGGCCCCCTCCTACGAGCAGTACTTC.

This clonotype was seen only a few times. J is TRBJ1-1 and V is TRBV5-4; no clear D gene. CDR3 size: 12 residues. Germline V gene sequence: CDR1 SGHNT, CDR2 YYREEE (reference sequence). V lost 3 bases, J lost 8 bases, and 11 bases lay in between. CDR3 coding DNA: TGTGCCAGCAGCTCCGGGCTTCGGGAAGCTTTCTTT. Translated: CASSSGLREAFF.

This clonotype appeared a single time. The rearrangement joins TRBV7-9 to TRBJ2-1; D may be TRBD1 or TRBD2 (5 bases each). Germline CDR1 is SEHNR and CDR2 is FQNEAQ (reference sequence). The V and J ends lost 3 bases and 7 bases respectively, with 16 bases between them. The CDR3 consists of 15 residues. CDR3 protein: CASSLAAAGRNEQFF. In DNA form, the CDR3 reads TGTGCCAGCAGCTTGGCAGCGGCAGGGCGGAATGAGCAGTTCTTC.

Of note for this clonotype: A read error may be the cause here, since a much bigger clone is one base away. The gene calls are TRBV10-2 and TRBJ2-5, with 14 nucleotides matching TRBD2. J lost 4 bases, V lost 8 bases, and 3 bases had no gene match. CDR1 is WSHSY and CDR2 is SAAADI in the germline V gene. The CDR3 extends over 14 amino acids. The CDR3 sequence: CASGGTSGRETQYF. Written as DNA, the CDR3 is TGCGCCAGCGGTGGGACTAGCGGGAGAGAGACCCAGTACTTC.

This clonotype was detected only a few times. The chain links TRBV29-1 to TRBJ2-7, with D tentatively TRBD1 or TRBD2 (5 bases each). The CDR3 has 13 amino acids. Germline V gives CDR1 SQVTM, CDR2 ANQGSEA. The ends were cut back, 6 bases at V and 2 bases at J, with 14 bases in the middle. Here the CDR3 DNA reads TGCAGCGTCATCGGGACGGTCGCCTACGAGCAGTACTTC. Translation: CSVIGTVAYEQYF.

This clonotype showed up many times. The CDR3 nucleotides read TGCAGCGTTGAAGTGGGGCTTTACGAGCAGTACTTC. Its protein is CSVEVGLYEQYF. The chain joins TRBV29-1 to TRBJ2-7; D perhaps matches TRBD1 (5 bases). Trimming left V 1 base short and J 4 bases short, with 8 bases between. Germline loops: CDR1 SQVTM, CDR2 ANQGSEA. This CDR3 spans 12 amino acids.

This chain connects TRBV20-1 to TRBJ2-6; tentative D call: TRBD2 (6 bases). CDR1 is DFQATT and CDR2 is SNEGSKA in the germline V gene (reference sequence). This CDR3 is built from 17 residues. Trimming took off 2 bases at V and 0 bases at J, with 14 bases between the two ends. The CDR3 DNA reads as TGCAGTGCTAGACTGGCTAGCGTTTACTCTGGGGCCAACGTCCTGACTTTC. Amino acids: CSARLASVYSGANVLTF.

The rearrangement uses TRBV29-1 and TRBJ1-2; D may be TRBD1 (5 bases). Germline V CDR1 and CDR2: SQVTM, ANQGSEA. The V end lost 4 bases, the J end lost 8 bases, and 8 bases lay between the germline ends. This CDR3 region has 10 residues. CDR3 region: CSVGGGGYTF. The CDR3 DNA is TGCAGCGTTGGGGGCGGGGGCTACACCTTC.

The J gene is TRBJ2-6, the V gene TRBV29-1; TRBD1 matches 7 bases. This CDR3 is 15 amino acids long. Trimming at V came to 5 bases and at J to 0 bases, leaving 4 bases not matched to a gene. Per the germline V gene, CDR1 is SQVTM and CDR2 is ANQGSEA. The CDR3, as DNA: TGCAGCGTTCCACAGGGGCCCTCTGGGGCCAACGTCCTGACTTTC. This translates into CSVPQGPSGANVLTF. Based on the CDR3 plus reference TRBV29-1 and TRBJ2-6, the full variable domain is SAVISQKPSRDICQRGTSLTIQCQVDSQVTMMFWYRQQPGQSLTLIATANQGSEATYESGFVIDKFPISRPNLTFSTLTVSNMSPEDSSIYLCSVPQGPSGANVLTFGAGSRLTVL.

This rearrangement joins TRBV6-1 to TRBJ1-1; 9 bases agree with TRBD1. Per the germline V gene, CDR1 is MNHNS and CDR2 is SASEGT. The V segment lost 5 bases and the J segment 5 bases; nucleotides outside the gene matches: 15. This CDR3 region has 17 residues. CDR3 in DNA: TGTGCCAGCAGTCCCCGGGACAGGGTCTTTCAGAAAACTGAAGCTTTCTTT. It codes for CASSPRDRVFQKTEAFF.

This clonotype was seen a handful of times. The J gene is TRBJ1-2, the V gene TRBV7-2; 8 bases match TRBD1. The CDR3 is 15 residues long. The V gene's germline CDR1 is SGHTA and CDR2 FQGNSA. Trimming removed 3 bases from V and 6 bases from J; junction bases left unmatched: 9. The CDR3 sequence: CASSFGQGYYDGYTF. CDR3 DNA sequence: TGTGCCAGCAGCTTCGGACAGGGCTATTACGATGGCTACACCTTC.

Concerning this clonotype: A much larger clone lies one base from this, so it may be a read error. Here the CDR3 reads CASRWVSEQFF. The CDR3 coding sequence is TGTGCCAGTAGATGGGTCAGTGAGCAGTTCTTC. The V gene is TRBV6-6, the J gene TRBJ2-1, with D unresolved. Germline V gene data show CDR1 as MNHNY and CDR2 as SVGAGI (reference sequence). The V and J ends lost 9 bases and 9 bases respectively, with 12 bases between them. The CDR3 has 11 amino acids.

V gene TRBV20-1 combines with J gene TRBJ1-2, with TRBD1 matching 7 bases. The V gene's germline CDR1 is DFQATT and CDR2 SNEGSKA (reference sequence). The CDR3 is 14 amino acids. V dropped 6 bases and J dropped 5; count of bases not matched to a gene: 12. As DNA, the CDR3 is TGCAGTGCGGTGCCGGGACAGCCCTTTTATGGCTACACCTTC. It encodes CSAVPGQPFYGYTF.

This chain joins TRBV10-1 and TRBJ2-7; the D call may be TRBD1 or TRBD2 (6 bases each). The CDR3 sequence is 12 residues long. V lost 8 bases and J lost 8, with 16 bases in between. Germline V gene sequence: CDR1 WNHNN, CDR2 SYGVQD (reference sequence). CDR3 nucleotide sequence: TGCGCCAGCGGAGAGACAGGAGGGAAGCAGTACTTC. Amino acids: CASGETGGKQYF.

In its sample, this clonotype was seen a few times. The chain is built from TRBV7-2 and TRBJ1-2, with a weak D call TRBD1 (6 bases). Looked up from germline, CDR1 is SGHTA and CDR2 is FQGNSA. V lost 1 base and J lost 4, with 16 bases in between. CDR3 length equals 16 residues. CDR3 bases: TGTGCCAGCAGCTTAGTCGGGGCAGGGGACGGCTATGGCTACACCTTC. As protein: CASSLVGAGDGYGYTF. Drawing the rest from reference TRBV7-2 and TRBJ1-2, the complete variable domain is GAGVSQSPSNKVTEKGKDVELRCDPISGHTALYWYRQSLGQGLEFLIYFQGNSAPDKSGLPSDRFSAERTGGSVSTLTIQRTQQEDSAVYLCASSLVGAGDGYGYTFGSGTRLTVV.

This clonotype appeared a few times. The chain couples TRBV5-1 to TRBJ2-1, with D possibly matching TRBD1 (5 bases). V lost 2 bases, J lost 6 bases, and 12 bases lay in between. Germline V gives CDR1 SGHRS, CDR2 YFSETQ. The CDR3 is made up of 14 amino acids. This CDR3 reads CASSLQGASNEQFF. The CDR3 nucleotides are TGCGCCAGCAGCTTACAAGGGGCGAGCAATGAGCAGTTCTTC.

As for this clonotype: Its ends do not fully match the called genes, so a read error is possible. The chain carries TRBV4-1 and TRBJ1-5; 7 bases fit TRBD1. The germline gives CDR1 MGHRA, CDR2 YSYEKL. The CDR3 spans 16 residues. Here the CDR3 reads CAGSQVRGRGNQPQHF. CDR3 coding DNA: TGCGCCGGCAGCCAAGTCAGGGGGAGGGGCAATCAGCCCCAGCATTTT.

This clonotype was detected ten times or more. The chain couples TRBV11-2 to TRBJ2-3, with D perhaps given as TRBD1 or TRBD2 (5 bases each). Between the trimmed V and J ends, which lost 3 bases and 4 bases, there was a span of 14 bases. The CDR3 totals 15 residues. Germline V gives CDR1 SGHAT, CDR2 FQNNGV. CDR3 protein: CASSFRDPPADTQYF. The CDR3 DNA follows: TGTGCCAGCAGCTTTAGGGACCCACCGGCAGATACGCAGTATTTT.

The sample holds a few counts of this clonotype. V is TRBV7-2 and J is TRBJ2-5; D is undetermined. TRBJ2-7 matches the DNA end more closely, so the J call is doubtful. Germline V gene lookup returns CDR1 SGHTA and CDR2 FQGNSA. CDR3 size: 12 residues. CDR3 nucleotide sequence: TGTGCCAGCAGCTTTCAGAGTTACGAGCAGTACTTC. Its protein product is CASSFQSYEQYF.

As for this clonotype: This may stem from a read error, because a much larger clone lies one nucleotide away. The chain joins TRBV6-2 or TRBV6-3 to TRBJ2-1; D is uncertain. The V end lost 6 bases, the J end lost 2 bases, and 11 bases lay between the germline ends. The CDR3 contains 14 residues. Germline-derived CDR1 and CDR2 are MNHEY and SVGEGT. This CDR3 is CASRFGVPYNEQFF. The CDR3, as DNA: TGTGCCAGCAGGTTTGGAGTGCCCTACAATGAGCAGTTCTTC.

The sample holds a few counts of this clonotype. The genes are TRBV9 and TRBJ1-5; D may be TRBD1 (6 bases). The CDR3 loop spans 15 amino acids. CDR1 and CDR2 from the germline V gene are SGDLS and YYNGEE. The V gene lost 0 bases and the J gene lost 2 bases, with 9 bases spanning the gap. The CDR3 DNA reads as TGTGCCAGCAGCGTAGCTTCAGGGGGCAATCAGCCCCAGCATTTT. Translating it yields CASSVASGGNQPQHF.